These 8 T cell receptor beta chains were all obtained from the same sample, sequenced in a study of blood T cell repertoires in COVID-19. Method: immunoSEQ multiplex PCR; TCRdb's copy keeps in-frame clones and lacks some. The sample carries roughly 200,000 clones, approximately 78% recorded once. Sequenced input: peripheral blood. Receptors were obtained from a woman of 80 years or more with COVID-19, enrolled during active disease.

This rearrangement joins TRBV11-3 to TRBJ2-3; D remains unclear. V gave up 2 bases and J gave up 7 bases, with 13 bases separating them. The CDR3 covers 14 residues. Germline V gene data show CDR1 as SGHNT and CDR2 as YENEEA. The CDR3 nucleotides are TGTGCCAGCAGCTTAAGTACTCCGCCCCATACGCAGTATTTT. This sequence encodes CASSLSTPPHTQYF.

This chain uses TRBV9 with TRBJ1-2; the D gene is possibly TRBD1 (5 bases). V was pared by 4 bases and J by 7 bases, with 14 bases between. Germline V gene sequence: CDR1 SGDLS, CDR2 YYNGEE. CDR3 size: 13 residues. The CDR3 protein is CASSLAGSGGYTF. Written as DNA, the CDR3 is TGTGCCAGCAGCCTCGCAGGGTCAGGTGGCTACACCTTC. Full variable domain (missing parts from reference TRBV9 and TRBJ1-2): DSGVTQTPKHLITATGQRVTLRCSPRSGDLSVYWYQQSLDQGLQFLIQYYNGEERAKGNILERFSAQQFPDLHSELNLSSLELGDSALYFCASSLAGSGGYTFGSGTRLTVV.

The V and J genes are TRBV11-2 and TRBJ2-5; the match to TRBD2 covers 11 bases. The V gene's germline CDR1 is SGHAT and CDR2 FQNNGV. The CDR3 consists of 14 residues. J lost 3 bases, V lost 5 bases, and 2 bases had no gene match. The DNA for the CDR3 is TGTGCCAGCAGCCCGACTAGCGGGAAAGAGACCCAGTACTTC. Its translation: CASSPTSGKETQYF.

J is TRBJ1-3 and V is TRBV6-5; the D is unclear. V dropped 5 bases and J dropped 2 bases, with 13 bases sitting between them. There are 15 residues in the CDR3. Germline loops: CDR1 MNHEY, CDR2 SVGAGI. The CDR3 region has the DNA TGTGCCAGCAGTCCACTCGGCACAGCTGGAAACACCATATATTTT. It is translated as CASSPLGTAGNTIYF.

The V call is TRBV20-1, the J call TRBJ1-1; 7 bases agree with TRBD1. CDR1 and CDR2 from the germline V gene are DFQATT and SNEGSKA (reference sequence). V lost 3 bases, J lost 10 bases, and 8 bases stayed unmatched. CDR3 length equals 12 residues. CDR3: CSASTGEVVAFF. CDR3 coding DNA: TGCAGTGCTAGTACAGGGGAAGTTGTAGCTTTCTTT.

This rearrangement joins TRBV28 to TRBJ1-1, with no clear D. Germline V CDR1 and CDR2: MDHEN, SYDVKM. The V and J ends lost 5 bases and 7 bases respectively, with 14 bases between them. The CDR3 is 13 residues long. The CDR3 sequence: CASSPQTLREAFF. DNA for the CDR3: TGTGCCAGCAGTCCCCAGACACTTCGTGAAGCTTTCTTT.

The chain couples TRBV5-1 to TRBJ2-5; 14 bases map to TRBD2. With V trimmed by 4 bases and J by 4 bases, 6 bases remained unmatched. The CDR3 has 16 residues. Germline V lookup: CDR1 SGHRS, CDR2 YFSETQ. Here the CDR3 reads CASSPGLAGVGETQYF. The DNA of the CDR3 is TGCGCCAGCAGCCCGGGACTAGCGGGAGTTGGAGAGACCCAGTACTTC. Together with reference TRBV5-1 and TRBJ2-5, the CDR3 gives the full variable domain: KAGVTQTPRYLIKTRGQQVTLSCSPISGHRSVSWYQQTPGQGLQFLFEYFSETQRNKGNFPGRFSGRQFSNSRSEMNVSTLELGDSALYLCASSPGLAGVGETQYFGPGTRLLVL.

The chain has TRBV5-1 and TRBJ1-2; D not certain. V shed 4 bases and J shed 0 bases, with 10 bases lying between them. The CDR3 covers 14 residues. Germline V CDR1 and CDR2: SGHRS, YFSETQ. CDR3 sequence: CASSPEAANYGYTF. CDR3 DNA sequence: TGCGCCAGCAGCCCCGAAGCTGCTAACTATGGCTACACCTTC.